Below, one T cell receptor beta chain is given with its context. Antigen specificity is unknown. Libraries for TCR beta were made by quantitative 5'-RACE with molecular barcodes. From the 5' RACE reads, TCRdb called clonotypes with MiXCR, one entry per CDR3 protein. The data contain roughly 300,000 distinct CDR3 sequences, approximately 8.2% of them singletons. This sample is drawn from a study of CD8 T cells in ankylosing spondylitis. Points from the study as a whole: Ankylosing spondylitis blood appeared to carry a characteristic TCR beta motif of several highly homologous variants. Reports of some motif variants in reactive arthritis synovial fluid and blood predate this one. Reported data indicate significant enrichment of disease-linked clones within matched ankylosing spondylitis synovial fluid. Disease-linked clones displayed a CD8+ phenotype and appeared relatively rarely in peripheral blood.

The sample was blood, either unsorted or a sorted T cell fraction (not recorded which). This TCR came from a male donor with ankylosing spondylitis.

The CDR3 DNA follows: TGTGCCAGCAGTTCCCGCGGGAGGGCAGATTACAATGAGCAGTTCTTC. Its protein product is CASSSRGRADYNEQFF. The rearrangement links TRBV28 to TRBJ2-1, with TRBD2 matching 9 bases. Germline values: CDR1 MDHEN, CDR2 SYDVKM. With V trimmed by 4 bases and J by 4 bases, 8 bases remained unmatched. This CDR3 has 16 amino acids.